This TCR beta chain stems from a study of T cells in Graves' hyperthyroidism and ophthalmopathy. V shed 5 bases and J 8 bases; nucleotides not matched to a gene: 11. Germline V gene lookup returns CDR1 DFQATT and CDR2 SNEGSKA (reference sequence). The CDR3 length is 15 residues. Subjects aged 18 to 65 presented with newly diagnosed hyperthyroidism of less than 2 months' duration. Uncontrolled infections, other autoimmune diseases, pregnancy or lactation led to exclusion of patients. The investigators amplified TCR beta CDR3 regions from RNA transcripts. HTBI primers were used for first-round RT-PCR of the TCR CDR3. MiXCR, run by TCRdb on the multiplex PCR reads, gives a single entry per CDR3 protein. The table has about 400,000 distinct CDR3 sequences, about 15% seen once.

The chain is built from TRBV20-1 and TRBJ2-6; 8 bases are shared with TRBD1. The TCR comes from a woman in her twenties or thirties with Graves' hyperthyroidism. Sequencing was done on a sample of blood. The CDR3 is CSAPSRDRSSNVLTF. The CDR3 DNA is TGCAGTGCTCCGTCCCGGGACAGGTCCTCCAACGTCCTGACTTTC.